This T cell receptor beta chain emerged from a study of T-cell memory formation after mild COVID-19. This CDR3 is 14 amino acids long. Germline lookup yields CDR1 LGHDT and CDR2 YNNKEL (reference sequence). Trimming pared 0 bases from V and 6 bases from J, leaving 9 bases between. TCRdb used MiXCR to reprocess the 5' RACE reads, holding one entry per CDR3 protein. The table includes under 250,000 distinct CDR3 sequences, over 9.5% detected once. This clonotype was sampled from a man aged 18 to 29 who had mild COVID-19 (a few samples of this study predate the infection). Cell type and time point are not known. What was sequenced was PBMCs or a T cell subset sorted from them (not recorded which). The chain combines TRBV3-1 with TRBJ2-4; a weak D match, TRBD1 (5 bases). The CDR3 sequence is CASSQENRGNIQYF. CDR3 coding DNA: TGTGCCAGCAGCCAAGAAAATAGGGGAAACATTCAGTACTTC.